There are a few counts of the clone carrying this T cell receptor beta chain. The antigen is unknown. This sample is drawn from a study of cytomegalovirus exposure and HLA in healthy donors. Study results and limitations: Per published reports, the classifier diagnosed cytomegalovirus status with high specificity and sensitivity.

The CDR3 runs 15 residues. The V gene lost 6 bases and the J gene lost 0 bases, with 14 bases spanning the gap. Germline V lookup: CDR1 SGHDN, CDR2 FVKESK. PCR amplification relied on 60 Vbeta primers (plus 13 Jbeta primers). Some clones are missing from TCRdb's copy, which holds only in-frame ones; the method was immunoSEQ multiplex PCR. The table records 62,000 or so clones, over 75% of them present only once. The chain has TRBV14 and TRBJ1-1; a possible D gene is TRBD1 (6 bases). The sample consisted of PBMCs. This sequence originates from a man aged 18 to 30 in good health and CMV-seronegative. The CDR3 reads CASRRRGSLNTEAFF. The CDR3 nucleotides read TGTGCCAGCAGGCGAAGGGGGAGCTTGAACACTGAAGCTTTCTTT.